Each of the 30 T cell receptor beta chains below was sequenced from the same sample in a study of CD8 T cells in ankylosing spondylitis. TCRdb used MiXCR to reprocess the 5' RACE reads, holding one entry per CDR3 protein. The table includes approximately 150,000 distinct CDR3 sequences, about a third detected once. Material for sequencing was synovial fluid, either unsorted or a sorted T cell fraction (not recorded which). Receptors originate from a male donor with ankylosing spondylitis.

This clonotype was counted only a few times. The genes are TRBV20-1 and TRBJ1-1; a possible D gene is TRBD1 (5 bases). The CDR3 contains 13 residues. Germline-derived CDR1 and CDR2 are DFQATT and SNEGSKA (reference sequence). V shed 5 bases and J shed 5 bases, with 15 bases lying between them. CDR3: CSAETGGVTEAFF. CDR3 coding DNA: TGCAGTGCTGAGACCGGGGGGGTAACTGAAGCTTTCTTT.

The chain uses TRBV6-1 and TRBJ2-3; 9 bases map to TRBD2. This CDR3 comprises 17 residues. V lost 2 bases and J lost 2; bases outside the gene matches: 8. Germline CDR1 and CDR2: MNHNS and SASEGT. The CDR3 here is CASSERFLAGSTDTQYF. CDR3 in DNA: TGTGCCAGCAGTGAACGGTTTCTAGCGGGGTCCACAGATACGCAGTATTTT.

This chain uses TRBV10-3 with TRBJ2-7; D remains ambiguous. The CDR3 extends over 13 amino acids. V dropped 8 bases and J dropped 5 bases, with 16 bases sitting between them. In germline, CDR1 is ENHRY, CDR2 SYGVKD. CDR3 bases: TGTGCCATCGCGGATATCCCCCGGGACGAGCAGTACTTC. Translated: CAIADIPRDEQYF.

This clonotype occurred many times. This chain joins TRBV6-2 or TRBV6-3 and TRBJ1-5; the match to TRBD1 covers 9 bases. The CDR3 is 16 amino acids. CDR1 is MNHEY and CDR2 is SVGEGT in the germline V gene. V was clipped by 6 bases and J by 6 bases; unmatched bases: 12. The CDR3 spells CASSLSPETGGQPQHF. CDR3 sequence (DNA): TGTGCCAGCAGCCTCTCGCCGGAGACAGGGGGTCAGCCCCAGCATTTT.

This chain connects TRBV5-1 to TRBJ1-2; D not certain. CDR3 length: 13 residues. Trimming cost V 4 bases and J 4 bases, with 11 bases left between them. CDR1 is SGHRS and CDR2 is YFSETQ in the germline V gene. CDR3 in amino acids: CASSVTPLYGYTF. Here the CDR3 DNA reads TGCGCCAGCAGCGTGACACCTCTCTATGGCTACACCTTC.

The CDR3 coding sequence is TGTGCCAGCAGCATAAGTGGACGCGGGGGGGCTTTCTTT. It encodes CASSISGRGGAFF. This rearrangement joins TRBV5-4 to TRBJ1-1; D may be TRBD1 (5 bases). The CDR3 covers 13 residues. Per germline, CDR1 SGHNT and CDR2 YYREEE (reference sequence). Trimming took 4 bases from V and 11 from J, leaving 18 bases between them. Based on the CDR3 plus reference TRBV5-4 and TRBJ1-1, the full variable domain is ETGVTQSPTHLIKTRGQQVTLRCSSQSGHNTVSWYQQALGQGPQFIFQYYREEENGRGNFPPRFSGLQFPNYSSELNVNALELDDSALYLCASSISGRGGAFFGQGTRLTVV.

The table lists this clonotype with many counts. J is TRBJ1-1 and V is TRBV24-1; TRBD1 might be the D (5 bases). This CDR3 has 14 amino acids. CDR1 and CDR2 from the germline V gene are KGHDR and SFDVKD. V was shortened by 9 bases and J by 7 bases, with 20 bases between the two germline ends. CDR3 sequence reads: CATGSQDRYYEAFF. As DNA, the CDR3 is TGTGCCACCGGTTCTCAAGACAGATACTATGAAGCTTTCTTT.

Only a few counts were recorded for this clonotype. This chain uses TRBV27 with TRBJ2-3, with TRBD1 identical over 9 bases. The V gene end was trimmed by 2 bases and the J gene end by 1 base; junction bases not matched to a gene: 10. The CDR3 has 18 residues. Germline assignment: CDR1 MNHEY and CDR2 SMNVEV (reference sequence). In nucleotides, the CDR3 is TGTGCCAGCAGTTTAATGCCCGGGACAGGGCTCGGCACAGATACGCAGTATTTT. This gives the protein CASSLMPGTGLGTDTQYF.

This clonotype qualifies as medium-sized (0.01 to 0.1%). V and J are TRBV20-1 and TRBJ2-4; D is uncertain. The CDR3 extends over 15 amino acids. Trimming took 0 bases from V and 1 from J, leaving 10 bases between them. Per the germline V gene, CDR1 is DFQATT and CDR2 is SNEGSKA (reference sequence). CDR3 bases: TGCAGTGCTAGAGATCCCGCAGATGCCAAAAACATTCAGTACTTC. Translation: CSARDPADAKNIQYF.

This clonotype showed up just a few times. This sequence joins TRBV24-1 and TRBJ2-3, with TRBD1 matching over 8 bases. Germline CDR1 is KGHDR and CDR2 is SFDVKD. This CDR3 region has 14 residues. V shed 5 bases, J shed 2 bases, and the junction held 2 bases outside the gene matches. The CDR3 loop reads CATSGQGSTDTQYF. The CDR3 DNA is TGTGCCACCAGTGGACAGGGGTCCACAGATACGCAGTATTTT.

The sample holds a few counts of this clonotype. This rearrangement joins TRBV27 to TRBJ2-7; D is possibly TRBD2 (6 bases). Trimming removed 3 bases at V and 3 bases at J, with 24 bases between. The CDR3 is made up of 18 amino acids. Germline V gene lookup returns CDR1 MNHEY and CDR2 SMNVEV (reference sequence). CDR3 loop: CASSLKGKDRDWHYEQYF. CDR3 nucleotides: TGTGCCAGCAGTTTGAAAGGCAAGGACCGGGACTGGCACTACGAGCAGTACTTC.

The rearrangement links TRBV29-1 to TRBJ2-3; D ambiguous. V dropped 8 bases and J dropped 1 base, with 4 bases sitting between them. This CDR3 is built from 10 residues. Germline CDR1 reads SQVTM; CDR2 reads ANQGSEA. The CDR3 nucleotides are TGCAGCTCGGGCACAGATACGCAGTATTTT. Its translation is CSSGTDTQYF.

This clonotype has just a few counts. V and J are TRBV20-1 and TRBJ2-5; TRBD2 matches at 10 bases. CDR1 DFQATT and CDR2 SNEGSKA come from the germline V gene (reference sequence). The CDR3 is 15 amino acids. The ends lost 7 bases at V and 4 bases at J; junction bases unmatched: 12. The CDR3 coding sequence is TGCAGTGGCGTCCCTAGCGGGAGAACGGTAGAGACCCAGTACTTC. Its translation is CSGVPSGRTVETQYF.

This clonotype was detected ten times or more. V usage is TRBV20-1 and J usage is TRBJ2-3, with 10 bases matching TRBD2. The V and J ends lost 6 bases and 1 base, in that order; junction bases with no gene match: 10. Germline assignment: CDR1 DFQATT and CDR2 SNEGSKA (reference sequence). The CDR3 extends over 16 amino acids. The CDR3 here is CSADTYSGGRTDTQYF. The CDR3 DNA reads as TGCAGTGCCGATACCTATAGCGGGGGGCGCACAGATACGCAGTATTTT.

The chain has TRBV4-3 and TRBJ1-2, with 8 bases that match TRBD1. V trimming: 4 bases; J trimming: 7 bases; junction bases outside the gene matches: 11. The V gene's germline CDR1 is LGHNA and CDR2 YSLEER. The CDR3 is 15 residues long. CDR3 sequence: CASSPATGTGSGYTF. The CDR3 DNA reads TGCGCCAGCAGCCCTGCCACCGGGACAGGCTCTGGCTACACCTTC.

As to this clonotype: A read error is likely, as this CDR3 ends without the conserved phenylalanine or tryptophan. Because the CDR3's place on the DNA is in doubt, the DNA is left out and the CDR3 is given as listed by TCRdb. This sequence joins TRBV7-6 and TRBJ2-5; TRBD2, the table's D call, was not compared with the DNA. Per germline, CDR1 SGHVS and CDR2 FNYEAQ. Termini included, the CDR3 measures 13 amino acids. This CDR3 reads CASSLVLAGAEPI.

In its sample, this clonotype was seen a few times. The chain carries TRBV3-1 and TRBJ1-5; D not resolved. CDR3 length: 14 amino acids. Germline V gene lookup returns CDR1 LGHDT and CDR2 YNNKEL (reference sequence). Trimming took 1 base from V and 13 from J, leaving 17 bases between them. CDR3 nucleotides: TGTGCCAGCAGCCAAGGAATTGGGCGTGCGGAGCAGCATTTT. Protein product: CASSQGIGRAEQHF.

The chain carries TRBV3-1 and TRBJ2-5, with D unresolved. The CDR3 extends over 17 amino acids. Trimming cost V 0 bases and J 4 bases, with 18 bases left between them. The germline gives CDR1 LGHDT, CDR2 YNNKEL (reference sequence). The CDR3 loop is CASSQEIRTPGGETQYF. Written as DNA, the CDR3 is TGTGCCAGCAGCCAAGAAATTAGGACCCCGGGCGGAGAGACCCAGTACTTC.

This clonotype occurred a few times. CDR3 DNA: TGCGCCAGCAGGGATATGGACGTGGGTAACATTCAGTACTTC. Protein product: CASRDMDVGNIQYF. V is TRBV5-1 and J is TRBJ2-4; D is unresolved. The CDR3 runs to 14 residues. Trimming pared 5 bases from V and 7 bases from J, leaving 16 bases between. Looked up from germline, CDR1 is SGHRS and CDR2 is YFSETQ.

The V and J genes are TRBV20-1 and TRBJ2-5, with unresolved D. In germline, CDR1 is DFQATT, CDR2 SNEGSKA (reference sequence). The length of the CDR3 is 11 residues. Trimming removed 5 bases at V and 2 bases at J, with 6 bases between. CDR3 protein: CSADAQETQYF. CDR3 DNA sequence: TGCAGTGCTGATGCGCAAGAGACCCAGTACTTC.

This clonotype was seen a few times. The V gene is TRBV18, the J gene TRBJ2-1; D unresolved. Germline V gene data show CDR1 as KGHSH and CDR2 as LQKENI. V lost 0 bases to trimming and J lost 4 bases, with 7 bases between them. The CDR3 contains 14 residues. CDR3: CASSPPQGYNEQFF. The CDR3 DNA sequence: TGTGCCAGCTCACCACCTCAAGGATACAATGAGCAGTTCTTC.

This clonotype showed up just a few times. The rearrangement links TRBV15 to TRBJ1-4, with unresolved D. V was clipped by 5 bases and J by 8 bases, with 18 bases between them. The CDR3 consists of 15 residues. Germline CDR1 LNHNV, CDR2 YYDKDF (reference sequence). The CDR3 reads CATSESQEVTEKLFF. The DNA of the CDR3 is TGTGCCACCAGCGAGAGTCAGGAGGTTACCGAAAAACTGTTTTTT.

At least ten counts were recorded for this clonotype. V usage is TRBV27 and J usage is TRBJ2-7, with unresolved D. Trimming shortened V by 3 bases and J by 2 bases, and 8 bases separated the two germline ends. CDR1 is MNHEY and CDR2 is SMNVEV in the germline V gene (reference sequence). The CDR3 contains 13 residues. The CDR3 loop is CASSFGSAYEQYF. The CDR3 DNA reads TGTGCCAGCAGTTTCGGGTCGGCCTACGAGCAGTACTTC.

This clonotype came up many times. The chain joins TRBV5-1 to TRBJ2-5; 7 bases are a match to TRBD1. This CDR3 spans 14 amino acids. The germline gives CDR1 SGHRS, CDR2 YFSETQ. V lost 4 bases to trimming and J lost 2 bases; unmatched junction nucleotides: 5. The DNA of the CDR3 is TGCGCCAGCAGCCCCGGGACAGATCAAGAGACCCAGTACTTC. Amino acids: CASSPGTDQETQYF.

The V and J genes are TRBV10-3 and TRBJ1-1; 10 bases line up with TRBD1. Germline trimming cut 5 bases from V and 2 bases from J; bases unmatched to any gene: 8. Germline CDR1 and CDR2: ENHRY and SYGVKD. This CDR3 has 16 amino acids. The CDR3 DNA reads as TGTGCCATCAGTCAGACAGGGGGCGCGGGAAACACTGAAGCTTTCTTT. Translating it yields CAISQTGGAGNTEAFF.

This clonotype was recorded at least ten times. This chain links TRBV9 with TRBJ1-2, with TRBD1 matching 7 bases. Germline V gene sequence: CDR1 SGDLS, CDR2 YYNGEE. The J segment lost 2 bases and the V segment lost 3 bases, leaving 10 bases of the junction unmatched. The length of the CDR3 is 16 residues. CDR3: CASSAGGAGKNYGYTF. CDR3 in DNA: TGTGCCAGCAGCGCAGGGGGGGCAGGAAAAAACTATGGCTACACCTTC.

This clonotype was recorded many times. As DNA, the CDR3 is TGTGCCAGCAGCTTCACTAGCGGGAGTACCTACGAGCAGTACTTC. Its protein product is CASSFTSGSTYEQYF. This sequence joins TRBV7-2 and TRBJ2-7; TRBD2 aligns across 11 bases. J was trimmed by 2 bases and V by 3 bases; bases with no gene match: 3. The germline V gene encodes CDR1 SGHTA and CDR2 FQGNSA. The CDR3 spans 15 residues.

About this clonotype: One end of the junction is discordant with germline, which a read error may explain. The chain links TRBV15 to TRBJ1-2, with a weak D call TRBD1 (6 bases). The CDR3 contains 14 residues. CDR1 LNHNV and CDR2 YYDKDF come from the germline V gene (reference sequence). CDR3 DNA sequence: TGTGTCACCAGCAGAGATAGACAGGCATATGGCTACACCTTC. Translated: CVTSRDRQAYGYTF.

With regard to this clonotype: The germline gene is not matched at one end of the junction; a read error may be the cause. The chain is built from TRBV20-1 and TRBJ1-3; TRBD1 agrees at 7 bases. The V gene's germline CDR1 is DFQATT and CDR2 SNEGSKA (reference sequence). CDR3 size: 11 residues. This CDR3 reads CSAQEGAQWGF. CDR3 nucleotides: TGCAGTGCGCAGGAGGGGGCTCAATGGGGCTTT.

The table lists this clonotype with a few counts. The chain recombines TRBV7-2 with TRBJ1-5, with a possible D match to TRBD1 (6 bases). Germline CDR1 is SGHTA and CDR2 is FQGNSA. V was shortened by 4 bases and J by 1 base, with 14 bases between the two germline ends. The CDR3 length is 16 residues. The CDR3 nucleotides are TGTGCCAGCAGCTCCTCAGGGGCGCAGAGCAATCAGCCCCAGCATTTT. Translated, it gives CASSSSGAQSNQPQHF.